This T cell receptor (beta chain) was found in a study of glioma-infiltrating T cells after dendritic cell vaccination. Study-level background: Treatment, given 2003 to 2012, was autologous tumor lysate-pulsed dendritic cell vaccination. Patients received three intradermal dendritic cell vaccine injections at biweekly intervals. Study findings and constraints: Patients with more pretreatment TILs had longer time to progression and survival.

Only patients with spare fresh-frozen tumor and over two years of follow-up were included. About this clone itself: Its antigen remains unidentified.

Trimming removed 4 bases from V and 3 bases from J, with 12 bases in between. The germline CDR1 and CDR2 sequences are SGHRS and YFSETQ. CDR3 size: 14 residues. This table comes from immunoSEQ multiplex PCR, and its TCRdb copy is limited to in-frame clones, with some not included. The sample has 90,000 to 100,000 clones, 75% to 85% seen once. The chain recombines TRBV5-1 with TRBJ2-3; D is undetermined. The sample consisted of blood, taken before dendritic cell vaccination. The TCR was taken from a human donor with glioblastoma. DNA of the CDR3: TGCGCCAGCAGCCTAGACGCCGCGACAGATACGCAGTATTTT. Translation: CASSLDAATDTQYF. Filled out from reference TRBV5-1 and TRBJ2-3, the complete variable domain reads KAGVTQTPRYLIKTRGQQVTLSCSPISGHRSVSWYQQTPGQGLQFLFEYFSETQRNKGNFPGRFSGRQFSNSRSEMNVSTLELGDSALYLCASSLDAATDTQYFGPGTRLTVL.